A single sample is the source of the 27 T cell receptor beta chains below, sequenced in a study of blood T cell repertoires in COVID-19. Repertoires were generated with immunoSEQ multiplex PCR, while TCRdb's copy carries only in-frame clones and drops some. Of approximately 74,000 clones listed, more than 85% are singletons. The sequenced material came from peripheral blood. These receptors originate from a woman aged 55-69 years with active COVID-19.

The chain couples TRBV12-3 or TRBV12-4 to TRBJ1-1; D gene ambiguous. The CDR3 sequence is 11 residues long. Trimming took off 3 bases at V and 7 bases at J, with 6 bases between the two ends. The CDR3: CASSFIYEAFF. CDR3 in DNA: TGTGCCAGCAGTTTTATTTATGAAGCTTTCTTT.

This clone has a single count. J is TRBJ2-3 and V is TRBV5-1, with 11 bases matching TRBD2. Per germline, CDR1 SGHRS and CDR2 YFSETQ. The V and J ends lost 4 bases and 3 bases, in that order; junction bases with no gene match: 10. The CDR3 is 17 amino acids. CDR3 sequence reads: CASSDGRLAGNTDTQYF. CDR3 coding DNA: TGCGCCAGCAGCGACGGCCGACTAGCGGGAAATACAGATACGCAGTATTTT.

The chain combines TRBV19 with TRBJ2-7, with 7 bases aligning to TRBD1. Germline loops: CDR1 LNHDA, CDR2 SQIVND (reference sequence). The CDR3 length is 11 residues. J gave up 7 bases and V 8 bases, and 5 bases lay outside the gene matches. The CDR3 is CASGTAGEQYF. For the CDR3, the DNA is TGTGCCAGTGGGACAGCTGGAGAGCAGTACTTC.

The chain uses TRBV5-6 and TRBJ2-1; tentatively, D is TRBD2 (5 bases). Deletions cut 5 bases from V and 7 bases from J, with 22 bases between. CDR1 and CDR2 from the germline V gene are SGHDT and YYEEEE. The CDR3 runs 16 residues. CDR3 region: CASSYTVGRAPNEQFF. The CDR3 DNA reads TGTGCCAGCAGTTACACAGTCGGGCGGGCTCCTAATGAGCAGTTCTTC. Full variable domain (missing parts from reference TRBV5-6 and TRBJ2-1): DAGVTQSPTHLIKTRGQQVTLRCSPKSGHDTVSWYQQALGQGPQFIFQYYEEEERQRGNFPDRFSGHQFPNYSSELNVNALLLGDSALYLCASSYTVGRAPNEQFFGPGTRLTVL.

The V gene is TRBV11-2, the J gene TRBJ1-1; D is possibly TRBD1 (6 bases). This CDR3 has 18 residues. Germline V gives CDR1 SGHAT, CDR2 FQNNGV. V lost 5 bases and J lost 1, with 23 bases in between. CDR3 DNA: TGTGCCAGCAGCCCTCGATTTGGGACAACCTATTCGAACACTGAAGCTTTCTTT. Its translation is CASSPRFGTTYSNTEAFF.

The chain uses TRBV2 and TRBJ2-7; 9 positions agree with TRBD2. The CDR3 spans 14 residues. Trimming cost V 7 bases and J 2 bases; bases outside gene matches: 6. CDR1 is SNHLY and CDR2 is FYNNEI in the germline V gene. For the CDR3, the DNA is TGTGCCAGCACGGGCGGGAGGGCCCCCTACGAGCAGTACTTC. Encoded protein: CASTGGRAPYEQYF.

This clone has a handful of counts. The chain couples TRBV3-1 (or the pseudogene TRBV3-2) to TRBJ2-7; 9 bases line up with TRBD1. Germline V gene sequence: CDR1 LGHDT, CDR2 YNNKEL (reference sequence). V trimming: 3 bases; J trimming: 2 bases; junction bases outside the gene matches: 8. CDR3 length: 16 residues. The CDR3 coding sequence is TGTGCCAGCAGCCATCCAACAGGGGGCGAGACCTACGAGCAGTACTTC. Encoded protein: CASSHPTGGETYEQYF.

The CDR3 sequence: CAWSTRQDSPLHF. CDR3 bases: TGTGCCTGGAGTACCAGACAGGATTCACCCCTCCACTTT. This chain links TRBV30 with TRBJ1-6; possible D gene TRBD1, 6 bases. Per germline, CDR1 GTSNPN and CDR2 SVGIG (reference sequence). CDR3 length: 13 amino acids. V lost 2 bases to trimming and J lost 8 bases, with 10 bases between them.

V gene TRBV28 combines with J gene TRBJ2-7; D gene uncertain. This CDR3 has 14 amino acids. V was shortened by 3 bases and J by 1 base, with 10 bases between the two germline ends. The germline gives CDR1 MDHEN, CDR2 SYDVKM. The CDR3 coding sequence is TGTGCCAGCAGTTTTAGGCCAGGTTCCTACGAGCAGTACTTC. Its protein is CASSFRPGSYEQYF.

This chain joins TRBV5-1 and TRBJ1-1, with D possibly being TRBD1 (5 bases). CDR3 length: 15 residues. V dropped 2 bases and J dropped 3 bases, with 14 bases sitting between them. Germline-derived CDR1 and CDR2 are SGHRS and YFSETQ. CDR3 coding DNA: TGCGCCAGCAGCTTCATCGACAGTCGGGACACTGAAGCTTTCTTT. Amino acid sequence: CASSFIDSRDTEAFF. The entire variable domain, with the rest obtained from reference TRBV5-1 and TRBJ1-1, is as follows: KAGVTQTPRYLIKTRGQQVTLSCSPISGHRSVSWYQQTPGQGLQFLFEYFSETQRNKGNFPGRFSGRQFSNSRSEMNVSTLELGDSALYLCASSFIDSRDTEAFFGQGTRLTVV.

The rearrangement links TRBV28 to TRBJ1-2; 11 bases are shared with TRBD1. Germline trimming cut 0 bases from V and 4 bases from J; bases unmatched to any gene: 7. Germline V gives CDR1 MDHEN, CDR2 SYDVKM. The length of the CDR3 is 17 residues. CDR3 DNA: TGTGCCAGCAGTTTATGGGGGGACAGGGGGAGACTCTATGGCTACACCTTC. It encodes CASSLWGDRGRLYGYTF.

DNA for the CDR3: TGTGCCAGCAGTTACCTGCAGGGTGGATCTGGAAACACCATATATTTT. Amino acids: CASSYLQGGSGNTIYF. The chain has TRBV6-6 and TRBJ1-3, with a possible D match to TRBD1 (5 bases). Germline V gives CDR1 MNHNY, CDR2 SVGAGI (reference sequence). V lost 2 bases to trimming and J lost 1 base, with 12 bases between them. The CDR3 is 16 amino acids.

This clone has a single count. The chain recombines TRBV4-2 with TRBJ2-3, with D unclear. Germline V gene sequence: CDR1 LGHNA, CDR2 YNFKEQ. Trimming took off 7 bases at V and 1 base at J, with 9 bases between the two ends. This CDR3 is built from 13 residues. CDR3 sequence reads: CASTKSGTDTQYF. The CDR3 DNA is TGTGCCAGCACGAAGAGCGGCACAGATACGCAGTATTTT.

The rearrangement uses TRBV4-2 and TRBJ2-7, with TRBD2 identical over 9 bases. Germline V gives CDR1 LGHNA, CDR2 YNFKEQ. The CDR3 is 16 amino acids. With V trimmed by 4 bases and J by 4 bases, 11 bases remained unmatched. The DNA of the CDR3 is TGTGCCAGCAGCCCCAGCCAGGCGGGAGGGCTGTACGAGCAGTACTTC. It yields the protein CASSPSQAGGLYEQYF.

V and J are TRBV7-2 and TRBJ2-7; TRBD1 matches 8 bases. The CDR3 covers 14 residues. Germline V CDR1 and CDR2: SGHTA, FQGNSA. The trim removed 2 bases at V and 6 bases at J, leaving 6 bases unmatched. The CDR3 loop is CASSLRQGNGEQYF. For the CDR3, the DNA is TGTGCCAGCAGCTTAAGACAGGGGAACGGCGAGCAGTACTTC.

As DNA, the CDR3 is TGCGCCAGCAGTGACGAGGGCTTCTATGGCTACACCTTC. Protein sequence: CASSDEGFYGYTF. The chain carries TRBV10-2 and TRBJ1-2; D is unclear. This CDR3 region has 13 residues. Looked up from germline, CDR1 is WSHSY and CDR2 is SAAADI. Trimming took off 3 bases at V and 4 bases at J, with 9 bases between the two ends.

The V call is TRBV28, the J call TRBJ2-1; 7 bases fit TRBD2. Unmatched junction bases numbered 13, after V lost 4 bases and J lost 10 bases. Germline assignment: CDR1 MDHEN and CDR2 SYDVKM. CDR3 length: 15 residues. This CDR3 reads CASSWGGRPPNEQFF. Here the CDR3 DNA reads TGTGCCAGCAGTTGGGGGGGACGCCCACCTAACGAGCAGTTCTTC.

The chain combines TRBV30 with TRBJ2-7; a weak D match, TRBD1 (6 bases). V was cut by 0 bases and J by 3 bases, with 12 bases left in between. The CDR3 is 14 residues long. The germline gives CDR1 GTSNPN, CDR2 SVGIG (reference sequence). CDR3 coding DNA: TGTGCCTGGAGTGTTGGGGGCGGCAACTACGAGCAGTACTTC. This codes for CAWSVGGGNYEQYF.

The rearrangement links TRBV28 to TRBJ2-3; 14 bases map to TRBD2. This CDR3 comprises 17 residues. The V gene's germline CDR1 is MDHEN and CDR2 SYDVKM. V trimming: 6 bases; J trimming: 4 bases; junction bases outside the gene matches: 9. CDR3 sequence: CASSTGTSGSWADTQYF. The CDR3 nucleotides are TGTGCCAGCAGCACCGGGACTAGCGGGAGTTGGGCAGATACGCAGTATTTT.

This clone came up a few times. Other DNA sequences in the sample encode the same CDR3. This chain uses TRBV15 with TRBJ2-3, with no clear D. Germline V gene data show CDR1 as LNHNV and CDR2 as YYDKDF (reference sequence). This CDR3 is 15 amino acids long. V was cut by 0 bases and J by 0 bases, with 7 bases left in between. CDR3 DNA: TGTGCCACCAGCAGAGATCGGTCTAGCACAGATACGCAGTATTTT. Translated: CATSRDRSSTDTQYF.

The V gene is TRBV7-2, the J gene TRBJ1-6; D is ambiguous. Germline CDR1 is SGHTA and CDR2 is FQGNSA. The CDR3 is made up of 17 amino acids. The V and J ends lost 3 bases and 5 bases respectively, with 17 bases between them. This CDR3 is CASSLVAQTRNNSPLHF. In DNA form, the CDR3 reads TGTGCCAGCAGCTTGGTAGCCCAAACTCGAAATAATTCACCCCTCCACTTT.

The rearrangement links TRBV19 to TRBJ2-7; TRBD2 matches 12 bases. J gave up 4 bases and V 5 bases, and 12 bases lay outside the gene matches. The CDR3 totals 17 residues. Germline values: CDR1 LNHDA, CDR2 SQIVND (reference sequence). Written as DNA, the CDR3 is TGTGCCAGTAGTCCCTCCTCCGGACTAGCGGGAAGGTACGAGCAGTACTTC. This encodes CASSPSSGLAGRYEQYF. The whole variable domain, remainder taken from reference TRBV19 and TRBJ2-7, is DGGITQSPKYLFRKEGQNVTLSCEQNLNHDAMYWYRQDPGQGLRLIYYSQIVNDFQKGDIAEGYSVSREKKESFPLTVTSAQKNPTAFYLCASSPSSGLAGRYEQYFGPGTRLTVT.

The chain uses TRBV7-8 and TRBJ1-1; D perhaps matches TRBD1 (6 bases). Between the trimmed V and J ends, which lost 4 bases and 6 bases, there was a span of 12 bases. Per the germline V gene, CDR1 is SGHVS and CDR2 is FQNEAQ. The CDR3 is 13 residues long. In DNA form, the CDR3 reads TGTGCCAGCAGCTCCAGGGGTCAGGCTGAAGCTTTCTTT. It codes for CASSSRGQAEAFF.

This clone is a singleton in its sample. The chain is built from TRBV6-4 and TRBJ2-2; 8 nucleotides line up with TRBD2. The CDR3 spans 15 residues. Per the germline V gene, CDR1 is MRHNA and CDR2 is SNTAGT. The V and J ends lost 5 bases and 2 bases, in that order; junction bases with no gene match: 4. The CDR3 here is CASSILAGNTGELFF. The CDR3 nucleotides read TGTGCCAGCAGTATTTTAGCGGGAAACACCGGGGAGCTGTTTTTT.

V is TRBV9 and J is TRBJ1-4; TRBD1 matches 9 bases. Trimming took 3 bases from V and 5 from J; bases not matched to a gene: 14. Germline V gives CDR1 SGDLS, CDR2 YYNGEE. The CDR3 length is 18 residues. The DNA for the CDR3 is TGTGCCAGCAGCGGTCCCGGGACAGGGAGGCGGCCCAATGAAAAACTGTTTTTT. Amino acid sequence: CASSGPGTGRRPNEKLFF.

This chain links TRBV10-2 with TRBJ2-7; possibly TRBD1 for D (7 bases). CDR1 and CDR2 from the germline V gene are WSHSY and SAAADI. Between the trimmed V and J ends, which lost 7 bases and 0 bases, there was a span of 19 bases. The CDR3 is made up of 16 amino acids. CDR3 protein: CASTNYPGGSSYEQYF. The CDR3 DNA is TGCGCCAGCACTAACTACCCAGGGGGGAGCTCCTACGAGCAGTACTTC.

This rearrangement joins TRBV7-9 to TRBJ2-6, with TRBD1 as a possible D gene (6 bases). The CDR3 is 18 amino acids. Germline CDR1 reads SEHNR; CDR2 reads FQNEAQ (reference sequence). V lost 5 bases to trimming and J lost 2 bases, with 19 bases between them. The CDR3 DNA reads TGTGCCAGCAGCCCGCGACTTCGAGGGGGAACTGGGGCCAACGTCCTGACTTTC. Protein: CASSPRLRGGTGANVLTF.